A single sample is the source of the 28 T cell receptor beta chains below, sequenced in a study of T-cell reconstitution after alpha-beta-depleted transplantation in children. Unique molecular identifiers were incorporated during preparation of the TCRbeta library. One entry per CDR3 protein results from TCRdb running MiXCR on the PCR reads. The table has 420,000 or so distinct CDR3 sequences, roughly a tenth seen once. This material consisted of PBMCs from the stem cell graft donor, taken from the stem cell graft. All receptors come from a human donor who donated a stem cell graft to a child with acute myeloid leukemia.

Here the CDR3 DNA reads TGCGCCAGCCGCGCGCCGGGACAGGCCTCAGGTGGCTACACCTTC. Protein: CASRAPGQASGGYTF. The genes are TRBV5-1 and TRBJ1-2; 8 bases line up with TRBD1. This CDR3 region has 15 residues. V trimming: 7 bases; J trimming: 7 bases; junction bases outside the gene matches: 15. CDR1 and CDR2 from the germline V gene are SGHRS and YFSETQ. Looking up the rest from reference TRBV5-1 and TRBJ1-2 gives the full variable domain: KAGVTQTPRYLIKTRGQQVTLSCSPISGHRSVSWYQQTPGQGLQFLFEYFSETQRNKGNFPGRFSGRQFSNSRSEMNVSTLELGDSALYLCASRAPGQASGGYTFGSGTRLTVV.

This clonotype has ten or more counts. V is TRBV29-1 and J is TRBJ2-5; 7 bases align to TRBD2. The junction had 8 bases not matched to a gene; V was cut back by 3 bases and J by 4 bases. The CDR3 length is 14 residues. Germline V gives CDR1 SQVTM, CDR2 ANQGSEA. The CDR3 sequence: CSVDVSGNGETQYF. The DNA for the CDR3 is TGCAGCGTTGATGTCAGCGGGAATGGAGAGACCCAGTACTTC.

This clonotype turned up a few times. V usage is TRBV20-1 and J usage is TRBJ1-4; unclear D gene. Trimming took off 6 bases at V and 0 bases at J, with 11 bases between the two ends. CDR3 length: 14 residues. Germline lookup yields CDR1 DFQATT and CDR2 SNEGSKA (reference sequence). CDR3 in DNA: TGCAGTGCCCCTCCCGGGGCAACTAATGAAAAACTGTTTTTT. Translated, it gives CSAPPGATNEKLFF.

J is TRBJ2-3 and V is TRBV6-1, with 11 bases lining up with TRBD1. In germline, CDR1 is MNHNS, CDR2 SASEGT. Unmatched junction bases numbered 6, after V lost 2 bases and J lost 5 bases. This CDR3 contains 16 residues. The CDR3 DNA is TGTGCCAGCAGTGAACGGGACAGGGGGGTCAAAGATACGCAGTATTTT. It specifies CASSERDRGVKDTQYF.

This chain connects TRBV20-1 to TRBJ1-4; maybe TRBD1 (5 bases). CDR1 and CDR2 from the germline V gene are DFQATT and SNEGSKA (reference sequence). The V gene lost 6 bases and the J gene lost 1 base, with 21 bases spanning the gap. CDR3 length: 17 residues. Written as DNA, the CDR3 is TGCAGTGCCACCGGGGTGGGGTTGCAGGGAACTAATGAAAAACTGTTTTTT. It yields the protein CSATGVGLQGTNEKLFF.

The rearrangement joins TRBV4-1 to TRBJ2-5, with 8 positions matching TRBD1. V was clipped by 1 base and J by 6 bases; unmatched bases: 7. The length of the CDR3 is 15 residues. Germline assignment: CDR1 MGHRA and CDR2 YSYEKL. The CDR3 loop reads CASSQAVTGEKTQYF. CDR3 sequence (DNA): TGCGCCAGCAGCCAAGCGGTGACAGGGGAAAAGACCCAGTACTTC.

The chain is built from TRBV14 and TRBJ2-2; D gene uncertain. CDR1 and CDR2 (germline): SGHDN, FVKESK. Between the trimmed V and J ends, which lost 7 bases and 3 bases, there was a span of 12 bases. This CDR3 has 14 residues. The CDR3 reads CASTSFWDTGELFF. The CDR3 region has the DNA TGTGCCAGCACCTCTTTTTGGGACACCGGGGAGCTGTTTTTT.

This clonotype was counted a few times. This chain uses TRBV27 with TRBJ2-1; D gene ambiguous. Trimming took off 4 bases at V and 5 bases at J, with 18 bases between the two ends. There are 16 residues in the CDR3. CDR1 is MNHEY, CDR2 SMNVEV, per germline (reference sequence). CDR3 in amino acids: CASSSLMFPGHNEQFF. The CDR3 DNA reads TGTGCCAGCAGTTCCCTCATGTTCCCCGGCCACAATGAGCAGTTCTTC.

This clonotype was observed a handful of times. CDR3 nucleotide sequence: TGTGCCAGCAGCATGTATAATTCACCCCTCCACTTT. Its protein is CASSMYNSPLHF. The chain has TRBV7-8 and TRBJ1-6; D not resolved. CDR1 is SGHVS and CDR2 is FQNEAQ in the germline V gene. CDR3 size: 12 residues. Between the trimmed V and J ends, which lost 5 bases and 4 bases, there was a span of 3 bases.

This clonotype was seen ten or more times. The chain joins TRBV7-2 to TRBJ1-6, with 11 bases matching TRBD1. Germline loops: CDR1 SGHTA, CDR2 FQGNSA. Trimming cost V 4 bases and J 11 bases; bases outside gene matches: 7. The CDR3 spans 15 residues. The CDR3 DNA is TGTGCCAGCAGCTCCCGGACAGGGGGCGCGACACCCCTCCACTTT. Translation gives CASSSRTGGATPLHF.

In the case of this clonotype: One junction end disagrees with the germline gene, perhaps due to a read error. This chain connects TRBV7-9 to TRBJ2-4; possible D gene TRBD2, 6 bases. CDR1 SEHNR and CDR2 FQNEAQ come from the germline V gene (reference sequence). This CDR3 has 15 residues. Written as DNA, the CDR3 is TGTGCCAGCAGCTCCCCACAGGAGGGTGAAAACAGTCAGTACTTC. Translation gives CASSSPQEGENSQYF.

This clonotype was seen many times. The chain is built from TRBV9 and TRBJ1-5; a possible D gene is TRBD1 (6 bases). Trimming shortened V by 7 bases and J by 7 bases, and 12 bases separated the two germline ends. The CDR3 sequence is 12 residues long. Germline CDR1 SGDLS, CDR2 YYNGEE. The CDR3 sequence: CASSRGGQPQHF. The CDR3 DNA sequence: TGTGCCAGCTCGAGGGGGGGCCAGCCCCAGCATTTT. The variable domain in full, with the rest retrieved from reference TRBV9 and TRBJ1-5, is DSGVTQTPKHLITATGQRVTLRCSPRSGDLSVYWYQQSLDQGLQFLIQYYNGEERAKGNILERFSAQQFPDLHSELNLSSLELGDSALYFCASSRGGQPQHFGDGTRLSIL.

This rearrangement joins TRBV7-2 to TRBJ2-7; the match to TRBD1 covers 8 bases. The V segment lost 4 bases and the J segment 6 bases; nucleotides outside the gene matches: 11. This CDR3 has 15 amino acids. The germline CDR1 and CDR2 sequences are SGHTA and FQGNSA. The chain's CDR3 is CASSSRTGRNGEQYF. CDR3 coding DNA: TGTGCCAGCAGCTCACGGACAGGGAGGAATGGCGAGCAGTACTTC. Complete variable domain (other parts from reference TRBV7-2 and TRBJ2-7): GAGVSQSPSNKVTEKGKDVELRCDPISGHTALYWYRQSLGQGLEFLIYFQGNSAPDKSGLPSDRFSAERTGGSVSTLTIQRTQQEDSAVYLCASSSRTGRNGEQYFGPGTRLTVT.

This clonotype occurred once. This chain links TRBV4-2 with TRBJ2-1; 13 bases match TRBD2. Germline V CDR1 and CDR2: LGHNA, YNFKEQ. V dropped 3 bases and J dropped 10; count of bases not matched to a gene: 0. The CDR3 covers 13 residues. Here the CDR3 reads CASSQGLAGEQFF. The CDR3 DNA is TGTGCCAGCAGCCAGGGACTAGCGGGGGAGCAGTTCTTC.

The chain has TRBV10-3 and TRBJ2-5; TRBD2 matches at 10 bases. CDR1 ENHRY and CDR2 SYGVKD come from the germline V gene. The CDR3 runs 16 residues. With 6 bases clipped from V and 1 base from J, the junction kept 8 bases outside the gene matches. Here the CDR3 reads CAIRGASGGPQETQYF. DNA for the CDR3: TGTGCCATCAGGGGGGCTAGCGGGGGTCCCCAAGAGACCCAGTACTTC.

The chain carries TRBV5-1 and TRBJ2-1; 11 bases agree with TRBD2. J gave up 6 bases and V 2 bases, and 7 bases lay outside the gene matches. Germline CDR1 and CDR2: SGHRS and YFSETQ. CDR3 length: 16 residues. The CDR3 spells CASSLRLAGNGNEQFF. CDR3 bases: TGCGCCAGCAGCTTACGACTAGCGGGAAATGGCAATGAGCAGTTCTTC.

This clonotype showed up just a few times. The chain recombines TRBV27 with TRBJ1-5, with 8 bases lining up with TRBD1. J was trimmed by 6 bases and V by 4 bases; bases with no gene match: 5. The CDR3 is 14 amino acids. Per germline, CDR1 MNHEY and CDR2 SMNVEV (reference sequence). CDR3 in amino acids: CASSSGRGPQPQHF. The CDR3 DNA reads TGTGCCAGCAGTTCCGGCAGGGGGCCTCAGCCCCAGCATTTT.

This clonotype was recorded a few times. V gene TRBV5-1 combines with J gene TRBJ2-3, with D perhaps matching TRBD2 (5 bases). The CDR3 loop spans 16 amino acids. V was trimmed by 4 bases and J by 5 bases, leaving 20 bases between them. Germline loops: CDR1 SGHRS, CDR2 YFSETQ. The CDR3 DNA is TGCGCCAGCAGCCCAACTCCGGGGTCGCCCTTAGATACGCAGTATTTT. As protein: CASSPTPGSPLDTQYF.

In its sample, this clonotype was seen many times. The chain couples TRBV15 to TRBJ2-3; 9 bases fit TRBD2. Unmatched junction bases numbered 4, after V lost 0 bases and J lost 3 bases. The CDR3 contains 16 residues. CDR1 and CDR2 from the germline V gene are LNHNV and YYDKDF (reference sequence). CDR3 nucleotides: TGTGCCACCAGCAGAGATCTTGGACTAGCGACAGATACGCAGTATTTT. Translating gives CATSRDLGLATDTQYF.

This clonotype occurred a few times. The chain links TRBV9 to TRBJ2-3, with D possibly matching TRBD2 (6 bases). The V gene's germline CDR1 is SGDLS and CDR2 YYNGEE. The CDR3 consists of 15 residues. Trimming pared 7 bases from V and 1 base from J, leaving 16 bases between. CDR3 region: CASAQRASGTDTQYF. The DNA of the CDR3 is TGTGCCAGCGCCCAAAGGGCTAGCGGCACAGATACGCAGTATTTT.

This clonotype has more than one count but fewer than ten. The genes are TRBV4-1 and TRBJ1-2; D is uncertain. Trimming removed 1 base from V and 3 bases from J, with 15 bases in between. Per the germline V gene, CDR1 is MGHRA and CDR2 is YSYEKL. CDR3 size: 16 residues. As DNA, the CDR3 is TGCGCCAGCAGCCAAGTGGCCAGATCAAGAGACTATGGCTACACCTTC. It specifies CASSQVARSRDYGYTF.

The chain employs TRBV12-3 or TRBV12-4 and TRBJ2-2, with 7 positions matching TRBD2. The CDR3 contains 12 residues. V dropped 8 bases and J dropped 3; count of bases not matched to a gene: 0. CDR3 coding DNA: TGTGCCAGCGCGGGGGACACCGGGGAGCTGTTTTTT. Protein sequence: CASAGDTGELFF.

Points on this clonotype: A read error may explain this, as a much larger clone is one base away. J is TRBJ2-3 and V is TRBV20-1, with a weak D call TRBD1 (6 bases). The V and J ends lost 3 bases and 9 bases respectively, with 10 bases between them. The germline V gene encodes CDR1 DFQATT and CDR2 SNEGSKA (reference sequence). This CDR3 contains 11 residues. In DNA, the CDR3 is TGCAGTGCTAGTACAGGGATCACGCAGTATTTT. Amino acids: CSASTGITQYF.

This clonotype was seen repeatedly, ten times or more. V and J are TRBV9 and TRBJ2-3, with 11 bases lining up with TRBD2. This CDR3 is built from 16 residues. V trimming: 0 bases; J trimming: 2 bases; junction bases outside the gene matches: 2. The germline V gene has CDR1 SGDLS and CDR2 YYNGEE. CDR3 bases: TGTGCCAGCAGCGTAGGGACTAGCGGGTACACAGATACGCAGTATTTT. Translated: CASSVGTSGYTDTQYF.

This clonotype was picked up a small number of times. The chain recombines TRBV20-1 with TRBJ2-1; D may be TRBD1 (5 bases). Germline V gene data show CDR1 as DFQATT and CDR2 as SNEGSKA (reference sequence). V lost 6 bases, J lost 9 bases, and 15 bases lay in between. This CDR3 spans 12 amino acids. The CDR3 sequence: CSAPTGAVEQFF. CDR3 in DNA: TGCAGTGCCCCGACTGGGGCGGTTGAGCAGTTCTTC.

This clonotype was counted at least ten times. The chain carries TRBV10-3 and TRBJ2-5; 11 bases map to TRBD1. The CDR3 is 15 residues long. The V and J ends lost 5 bases and 4 bases, in that order; junction bases with no gene match: 6. The germline V gene has CDR1 ENHRY and CDR2 SYGVKD. The CDR3 loop is CAISWTGGAAETQYF. For the CDR3, the DNA is TGTGCCATCAGTTGGACAGGGGGCGCAGCAGAGACCCAGTACTTC.

This clonotype has a handful of counts. Germline and junction disagree at one end, which may indicate a read error. The J gene is TRBJ2-5, the V gene TRBV20-1; D possibly corresponds to TRBD2 (7 bases). The CDR3 covers 12 residues. Germline V lookup: CDR1 DFQATT, CDR2 SNEGSKA (reference sequence). CDR3: CSARGGLQTQYF. Here the CDR3 DNA reads TGCAGTGCCAGAGGGGGACTACAGACCCAGTACTTC.

This clonotype was seen a few times. The chain couples TRBV7-8 to TRBJ2-3, with 8 bases lining up with TRBD2. The trim removed 5 bases at V and 0 bases at J, leaving 7 bases unmatched. Germline V lookup: CDR1 SGHVS, CDR2 FQNEAQ. The CDR3 length is 16 residues. CDR3 sequence: CASSSRIAGSTDTQYF. The CDR3 coding sequence is TGTGCCAGCAGCAGTCGTATAGCGGGAAGCACAGATACGCAGTATTTT.